This TCR beta chain is from a study of cytomegalovirus exposure and HLA in healthy donors. This CDR3 comprises 15 residues. From germline, CDR1 is MDHEN and CDR2 SYDVKM. The V end was cut by 6 bases, the J end by 6 bases, with 21 bases between. It was with 60 Vbeta and 13 Jbeta primers that the PCR ran. Clones were sequenced by immunoSEQ multiplex PCR, and TCRdb holds only the in-frame ones, with some missing. The top ten clones hold over 2% of a sample with 150,000 to 200,000 clones, 76% of them seen once. Note on this clone: The antigen is unknown.

Whole-study results and caveats: Some V segments, including TRBV6-2 and TRBV6-3, were excluded as indistinguishable.

This TCR was recovered from a woman in her thirties in good health and CMV-seropositive. The chain carries TRBV28 and TRBJ2-7; TRBD1 is a possible D gene (7 bases). Sequenced sample: PBMCs. The DNA of the CDR3 is TGTGCCAGCAGCTCCAGGGGGGCCAGCACAGGCGAGCAGTACTTC. Its translation is CASSSRGASTGEQYF.